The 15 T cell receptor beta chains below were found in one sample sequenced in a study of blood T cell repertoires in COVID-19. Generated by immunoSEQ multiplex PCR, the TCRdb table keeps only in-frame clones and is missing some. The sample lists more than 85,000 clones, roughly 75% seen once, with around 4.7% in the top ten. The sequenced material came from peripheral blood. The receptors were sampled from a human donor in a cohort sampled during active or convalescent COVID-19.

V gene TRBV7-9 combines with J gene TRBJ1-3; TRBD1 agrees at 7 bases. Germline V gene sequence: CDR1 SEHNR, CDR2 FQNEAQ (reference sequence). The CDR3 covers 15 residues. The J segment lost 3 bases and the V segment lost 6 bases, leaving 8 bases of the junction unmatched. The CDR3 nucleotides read TGTGCCAGCAGAAGGGGGACAGAAATTGGAAACACCATATATTTT. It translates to CASRRGTEIGNTIYF.

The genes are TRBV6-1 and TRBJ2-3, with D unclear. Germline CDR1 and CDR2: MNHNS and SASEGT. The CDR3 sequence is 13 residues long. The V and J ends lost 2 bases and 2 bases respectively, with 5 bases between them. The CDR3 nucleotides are TGTGCCAGCAGTGAACAAAACACAGATACGCAGTATTTT. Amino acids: CASSEQNTDTQYF.

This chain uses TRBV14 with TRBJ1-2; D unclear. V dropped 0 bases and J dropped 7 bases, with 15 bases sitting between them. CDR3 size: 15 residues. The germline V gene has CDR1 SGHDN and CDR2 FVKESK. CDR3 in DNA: TGTGCCAGCAGCCAAGATTTCCGAGGTGGTGGTGGCTACACCTTC. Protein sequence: CASSQDFRGGGGYTF.

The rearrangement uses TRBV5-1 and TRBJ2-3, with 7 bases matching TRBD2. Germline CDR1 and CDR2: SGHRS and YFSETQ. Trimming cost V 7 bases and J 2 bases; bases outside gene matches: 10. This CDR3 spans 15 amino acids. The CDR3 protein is CASGQLSGTTDTQYF. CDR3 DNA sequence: TGCGCCAGCGGACAACTCAGCGGGACCACAGATACGCAGTATTTT.

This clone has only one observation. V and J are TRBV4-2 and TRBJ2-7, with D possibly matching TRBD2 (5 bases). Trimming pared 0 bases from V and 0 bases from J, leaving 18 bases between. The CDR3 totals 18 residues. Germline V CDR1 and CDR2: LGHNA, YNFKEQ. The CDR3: CASSQDPTRYPSSYEQYF. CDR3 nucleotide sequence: TGTGCCAGCAGCCAAGATCCTACTAGATACCCGAGCTCCTACGAGCAGTACTTC.

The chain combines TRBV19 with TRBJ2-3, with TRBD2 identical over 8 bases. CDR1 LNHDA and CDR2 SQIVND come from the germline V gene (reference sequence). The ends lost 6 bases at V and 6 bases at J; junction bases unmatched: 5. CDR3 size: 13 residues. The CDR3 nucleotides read TGTGCCAGTAGACCGGGAGGGCCGGATACGCAGTATTTT. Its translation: CASRPGGPDTQYF.

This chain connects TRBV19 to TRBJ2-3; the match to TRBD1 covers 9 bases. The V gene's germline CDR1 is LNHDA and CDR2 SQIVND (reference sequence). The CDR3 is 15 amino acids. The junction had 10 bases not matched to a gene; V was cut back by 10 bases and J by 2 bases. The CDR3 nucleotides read TGTGCCACCCACGGGGGACAGGGATCCACAGATACGCAGTATTTT. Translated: CATHGGQGSTDTQYF.

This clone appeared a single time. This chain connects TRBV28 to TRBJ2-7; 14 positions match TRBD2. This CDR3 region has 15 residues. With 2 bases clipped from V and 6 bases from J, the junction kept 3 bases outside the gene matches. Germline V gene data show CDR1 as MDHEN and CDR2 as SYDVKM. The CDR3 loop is CASSLAGTSGSEQYF. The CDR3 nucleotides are TGTGCCAGCAGTTTAGCGGGGACTAGCGGGAGCGAGCAGTACTTC.

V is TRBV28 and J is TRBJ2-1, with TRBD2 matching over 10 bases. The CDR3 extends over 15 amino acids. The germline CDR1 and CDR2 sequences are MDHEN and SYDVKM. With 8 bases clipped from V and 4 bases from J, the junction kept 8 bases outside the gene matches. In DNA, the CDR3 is TGTGCCAGCGGACTAGCGGCAGATCTATACAATGAGCAGTTCTTC. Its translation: CASGLAADLYNEQFF.

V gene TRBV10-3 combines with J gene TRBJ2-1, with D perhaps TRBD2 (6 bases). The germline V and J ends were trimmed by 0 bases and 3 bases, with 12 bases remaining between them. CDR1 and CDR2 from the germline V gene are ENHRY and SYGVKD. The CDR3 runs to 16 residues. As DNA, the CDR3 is TGTGCCATCAGTGAGTCTTGGCGGAGGGGCTACAATGAGCAGTTCTTC. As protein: CAISESWRRGYNEQFF.

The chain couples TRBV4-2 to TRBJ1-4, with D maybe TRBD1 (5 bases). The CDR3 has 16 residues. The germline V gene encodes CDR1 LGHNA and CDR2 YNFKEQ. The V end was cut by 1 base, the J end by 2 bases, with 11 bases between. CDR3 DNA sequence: TGTGCCAGCAGCCAAGTGGGGGGACCTACTAATGAAAAACTGTTTTTT. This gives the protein CASSQVGGPTNEKLFF.

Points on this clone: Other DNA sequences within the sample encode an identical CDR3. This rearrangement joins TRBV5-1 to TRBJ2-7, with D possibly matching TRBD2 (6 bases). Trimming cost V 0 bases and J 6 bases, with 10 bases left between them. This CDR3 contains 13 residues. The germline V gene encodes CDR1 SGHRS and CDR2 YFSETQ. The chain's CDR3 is CASSLAGGREQYF. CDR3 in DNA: TGCGCCAGCAGCTTGGCCGGGGGTCGCGAGCAGTACTTC.

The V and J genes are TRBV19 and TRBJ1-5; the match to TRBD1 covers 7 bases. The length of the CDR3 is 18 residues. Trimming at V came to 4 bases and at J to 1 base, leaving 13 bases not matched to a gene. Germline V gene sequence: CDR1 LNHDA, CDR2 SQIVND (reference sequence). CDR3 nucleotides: TGTGCCAGTAGTACACAAAGACAGGGCTGGGAAAGCAATCAGCCCCAGCATTTT. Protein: CASSTQRQGWESNQPQHF.

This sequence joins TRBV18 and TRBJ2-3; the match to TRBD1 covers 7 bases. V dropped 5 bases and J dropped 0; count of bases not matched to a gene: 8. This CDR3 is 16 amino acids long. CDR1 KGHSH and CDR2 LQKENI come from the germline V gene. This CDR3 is CASSAIGQDSTDTQYF. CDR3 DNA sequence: TGTGCCAGCTCAGCAATAGGACAGGATAGCACAGATACGCAGTATTTT.

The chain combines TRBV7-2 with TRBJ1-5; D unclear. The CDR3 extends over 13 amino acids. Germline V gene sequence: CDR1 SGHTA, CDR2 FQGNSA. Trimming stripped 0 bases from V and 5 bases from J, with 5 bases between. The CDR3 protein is CASSLAQYQPQHF. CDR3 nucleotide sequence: TGTGCCAGCAGCTTAGCCCAGTATCAGCCCCAGCATTTT. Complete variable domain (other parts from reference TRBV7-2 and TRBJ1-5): GAGVSQSPSNKVTEKGKDVELRCDPISGHTALYWYRQSLGQGLEFLIYFQGNSAPDKSGLPSDRFSAERTGGSVSTLTIQRTQQEDSAVYLCASSLAQYQPQHFGDGTRLSIL.